This T cell receptor beta chain was captured by sequencing in a study of identical twins. As regards this clonotype: What it recognizes is unknown.

MiXCR was run by TCRdb on the 5' RACE reads, yielding one entry per CDR3 protein. The table records a few hundred thousand distinct CDR3 sequences, 9% to 15% of them present only once. Deletions cut 4 bases from V and 0 bases from J, with 16 bases between. The CDR3 sequence is 16 residues long. Study-level findings and limits: Where beta out-of-frame sequences were concerned, excess twin sharing was weaker. The more abundant beta clonotypes in cord blood had fewer insertions, and memory repertoires did not show this.

The sample was also reused in another study, on yellow fever vaccine responses in identical twins.

This TCR was recovered from a woman aged 18-30 years in good health. Specimen: CD8+ T cells sorted from blood. The chain employs TRBV12-3 or TRBV12-4 and TRBJ2-7; D possibly corresponds to TRBD2 (6 bases). CDR3 in amino acids: CASSSPPGGTSYEQYF. The CDR3 DNA reads as TGTGCCAGCAGTTCCCCCCCGGGCGGGACCTCCTACGAGCAGTACTTC.